The 14 T cell receptor beta chains listed next were all sequenced from one sample in a study of cytomegalovirus exposure and HLA in healthy donors. The study ran its PCR with 60 Vbeta and 13 Jbeta primers. Method: immunoSEQ multiplex PCR; TCRdb's copy keeps in-frame clones and lacks some. Found here are around 230,000 clones, about four fifths of them singletons; the top ten hold approximately 6.5%. Sequencing was carried out using PBMCs. The source of these receptors is a man aged 35 to 55 in good health and CMV-seropositive.

The J gene is TRBJ2-2, the V gene TRBV2; 7 bases map to TRBD1. The germline V gene has CDR1 SNHLY and CDR2 FYNNEI. The V gene end was trimmed by 11 bases and the J gene end by 0 bases; junction bases not matched to a gene: 9. CDR3 length: 15 amino acids. The CDR3 is CARTGTATNTGELFF. The CDR3 DNA follows: TGTGCCCGAACCGGGACAGCTACGAACACCGGGGAGCTGTTTTTT.

V and J are TRBV30 and TRBJ1-3, with D possibly matching TRBD1 (5 bases). V was pared by 3 bases and J by 4 bases, with 10 bases between. Germline V lookup: CDR1 GTSNPN, CDR2 SVGIG (reference sequence). The CDR3 is 13 residues long. CDR3 sequence reads: CAWSQGIGNTIYF. The CDR3 coding sequence is TGTGCCTGGAGCCAGGGAATCGGAAACACCATATATTTT.

The CDR3 nucleotides read TGCAGCGGCGGACAGGAAGCTTTCTTT. Translating gives CSGGQEAFF. The genes are TRBV29-1 and TRBJ1-1, with D possibly TRBD1 on 6 matching bases. This CDR3 has 9 amino acids. Per the germline V gene, CDR1 is SQVTM and CDR2 is ANQGSEA. The V gene lost 7 bases and the J gene lost 8 bases, with 8 bases spanning the gap.

This clone was seen a few times. The CDR3 DNA reads as TGTGCCAGCAGTCCCATAAGCACAGTGGGCTACACCTTC. Translation gives CASSPISTVGYTF. The chain carries TRBV6-5 and TRBJ1-2; D is undetermined. The V end was cut by 5 bases, the J end by 8 bases, with 15 bases between. CDR1 is MNHEY and CDR2 is SVGAGI in the germline V gene. This CDR3 is built from 13 residues.

This sequence joins TRBV18 and TRBJ2-1; D is unclear. The CDR3 is made up of 13 amino acids. CDR1 and CDR2 from the germline V gene are KGHSH and LQKENI. The ends were cut back, 3 bases at V and 4 bases at J, with 7 bases in the middle. CDR3 residues: CASSPLAYNEQFF. CDR3 bases: TGTGCCAGCTCACCCTTGGCTTACAATGAGCAGTTCTTC.

The chain recombines TRBV10-1 with TRBJ2-4; TRBD1 is a possible D gene (5 bases). Germline V gives CDR1 WNHNN, CDR2 SYGVQD (reference sequence). The length of the CDR3 is 14 residues. V lost 4 bases and J lost 6, with 13 bases in between. The CDR3 DNA sequence: TGCGCCAGCAGTGCCAGCAGGGTGGCAAACATTCAGTACTTC. Translated: CASSASRVANIQYF.

The genes are TRBV27 and TRBJ1-2, with a possible D match to TRBD1 (5 bases). The CDR3 length is 14 residues. V lost 0 bases and J 6 bases, leaving 11 bases between the germline ends. The V gene's germline CDR1 is MNHEY and CDR2 SMNVEV (reference sequence). CDR3 DNA: TGTGCCAGCAGTTTATCGGCGGGGGGAAATGGCTACACCTTC. Protein sequence: CASSLSAGGNGYTF.

This chain joins TRBV27 and TRBJ2-7; 9 nucleotides match TRBD2. CDR1 is MNHEY, CDR2 SMNVEV, per germline (reference sequence). The CDR3 extends over 14 amino acids. V shed 4 bases and J 3 bases; nucleotides not matched to a gene: 4. In DNA form, the CDR3 reads TGTGCCAGCAGTTCTGGGACTAGCTTCTACGAGCAGTACTTC. Translating it yields CASSSGTSFYEQYF.

This chain joins TRBV6-6 and TRBJ1-5, with D hard to call. The CDR3 totals 16 residues. CDR1 MNHNY and CDR2 SVGAGI come from the germline V gene (reference sequence). V was cut by 2 bases and J by 2 bases, with 13 bases left in between. This CDR3 is CASSYTGIRGNQPQHF. DNA for the CDR3: TGTGCCAGCAGTTACACCGGGATACGGGGCAATCAGCCCCAGCATTTT.

This clone came up once. The gene calls are TRBV11-3 and TRBJ2-3; 7 positions match TRBD2. The CDR3 is made up of 14 amino acids. The ends lost 8 bases at V and 0 bases at J; junction bases unmatched: 5. The V gene's germline CDR1 is SGHNT and CDR2 YENEEA. CDR3 protein: CASRAGASTDTQYF. The CDR3 nucleotides are TGTGCCAGCCGTGCGGGAGCTAGCACAGATACGCAGTATTTT.

CDR3 coding DNA: TGCGCCAGCAGCGAGGGACAGTCTTCTGGAAACACCATATATTTT. Translated: CASSEGQSSGNTIYF. The chain employs TRBV5-1 and TRBJ1-3; TRBD1 agrees at 7 bases. The germline V gene encodes CDR1 SGHRS and CDR2 YFSETQ. The J segment lost 1 base and the V segment lost 4 bases, leaving 5 bases of the junction unmatched. The CDR3 runs 15 residues.

The V and J genes are TRBV14 and TRBJ2-3; D ambiguous. There are 14 residues in the CDR3. V lost 1 base, J lost 2 bases, and 7 bases lay in between. The V gene's germline CDR1 is SGHDN and CDR2 FVKESK. In DNA, the CDR3 is TGTGCCAGCAGCCAAGTCTTTTCCACAGATACGCAGTATTTT. Translation gives CASSQVFSTDTQYF.

This clone has a handful of counts. The chain uses TRBV5-1 and TRBJ1-1, with D possibly TRBD1 on 6 matching bases. This CDR3 comprises 13 residues. V was clipped by 4 bases and J by 0 bases, with 7 bases between them. The germline V gene has CDR1 SGHRS and CDR2 YFSETQ. The CDR3 sequence is CASSDRMNTEAFF. In nucleotides, the CDR3 is TGCGCCAGCAGCGACAGGATGAACACTGAAGCTTTCTTT. Full variable domain (rest looked up from reference TRBV5-1 and TRBJ1-1): KAGVTQTPRYLIKTRGQQVTLSCSPISGHRSVSWYQQTPGQGLQFLFEYFSETQRNKGNFPGRFSGRQFSNSRSEMNVSTLELGDSALYLCASSDRMNTEAFFGQGTRLTVV.

J is TRBJ1-1 and V is TRBV28; possible D gene TRBD1, 6 bases. The ends were cut back, 6 bases at V and 2 bases at J, with 13 bases in the middle. Germline V gene sequence: CDR1 MDHEN, CDR2 SYDVKM. The CDR3 extends over 14 amino acids. The CDR3 region is CASSPEGTNTEAFF. As DNA, the CDR3 is TGTGCCAGCAGCCCCGAGGGGACAAACACTGAAGCTTTCTTT.